One sample yielded the 23 T cell receptor beta chains listed below, sequenced in a study of vaccination and CD4 T cells after COVID-19. As to treatment: approximately 9-day PBMC culture with coronavirus spike peptide pools or control peptides (ViraFEST assay). An Oncomine TCR Beta short-read assay was used to sequence the DNA from cultured CD4+ T cells. TCRdb redid the calling of the PCR reads with MiXCR, one entry per CDR3 protein. Found here are approximately 13,000 distinct CDR3 sequences, about 60% of them singletons; the top ten hold roughly 17%. For these receptors, no antigen is known. What was sequenced was CD4+ T cells from blood, cultured in vitro. The receptors were gathered from a human donor who had recovered from COVID-19.

By frequency in the sample, this clonotype is large. This sequence joins TRBV24-1 and TRBJ2-7; D might be TRBD1 (7 bases). Germline CDR1 is KGHDR and CDR2 is SFDVKD. V lost 5 bases and J lost 5, with 15 bases in between. The CDR3 sequence is 14 residues long. The CDR3 loop reads CATSAGGRGDEQYF. In nucleotides, the CDR3 is TGTGCCACCAGTGCAGGTGGCAGGGGGGACGAGCAGTACTTC.

The rearrangement joins TRBV11-3 to TRBJ2-6, with 7 nucleotides matching TRBD1. V lost 2 bases, J lost 1 base, and 8 bases stayed unmatched. Germline CDR1 and CDR2: SGHNT and YENEEA. This CDR3 has 18 amino acids. CDR3 region: CASSLSSGGSSGANVLTF. The CDR3 nucleotides read TGTGCCAGCAGCTTAAGTTCAGGGGGATCGTCTGGGGCCAACGTCCTGACTTTC.

The gene calls are TRBV7-8 and TRBJ1-5, with a weak D call TRBD1 (5 bases). V was pared by 4 bases and J by 5 bases, with 15 bases between. CDR1 is SGHVS and CDR2 is FQNEAQ in the germline V gene. CDR3 length equals 15 residues. The CDR3 coding sequence is TGTGCCAGCAGCTACCCCGGGGCCGATGATCAGCCCCAGCATTTT. It encodes CASSYPGADDQPQHF. Using reference TRBV7-8 and TRBJ1-5 for the parts outside the CDR3, the full variable domain is GAGVSQSPRYKVAKRGQDVALRCDPISGHVSLFWYQQALGQGPEFLTYFQNEAQLDKSGLPSDRFFAERPEGSVSTLKIQRTQQEDSAVYLCASSYPGADDQPQHFGDGTRLSIL.

This clonotype was detected only once. The V and J genes are TRBV28 and TRBJ2-3, with 10 positions matching TRBD1. Losses at the gene ends were 6 bases for V and 3 bases for J; bases not matched to a gene: 6. In germline, CDR1 is MDHEN, CDR2 SYDVKM. The CDR3 has 15 amino acids. The CDR3 nucleotides are TGTGCCAGCAGGCCGACAGGGGGCAGAACAGATACGCAGTATTTT. It encodes CASRPTGGRTDTQYF. Filled out from reference TRBV28 and TRBJ2-3, the complete variable domain reads DVKVTQSSRYLVKRTGEKVFLECVQDMDHENMFWYRQDPGLGLRLIYFSYDVKMKEKGDIPEGYSVSREKKERFSLILESASTNQTSMYLCASRPTGGRTDTQYFGPGTRLTVL.

This clonotype was counted between two and nine times. V is TRBV6-1 and J is TRBJ2-1, with 11 bases aligning to TRBD2. The CDR3 runs to 15 residues. Per the germline V gene, CDR1 is MNHNS and CDR2 is SASEGT. Trimming at V came to 6 bases and at J to 4 bases, leaving 5 bases not matched to a gene. The DNA of the CDR3 is TGTGCCAGCAGCAATCTAGCGGGAGGTTACAATGAGCAGTTCTTC. Its protein product is CASSNLAGGYNEQFF.

The rearrangement uses TRBV11-2 and TRBJ2-3, with D possibly TRBD2 on 5 matching bases. Germline CDR1 and CDR2: SGHAT and FQNNGV. Between the trimmed V and J ends, which lost 1 base and 0 bases, there was a span of 11 bases. This CDR3 has 16 residues. The CDR3 sequence is CASSLGASGSTDTQYF. The CDR3 DNA reads TGTGCCAGCAGCTTAGGGGCAAGCGGAAGCACAGATACGCAGTATTTT. Filled out from reference TRBV11-2 and TRBJ2-3, the complete variable domain reads EAGVAQSPRYKIIEKRQSVAFWCNPISGHATLYWYQQILGQGPKLLIQFQNNGVVDDSQLPKDRFSAERLKGVDSTLKIQPAKLEDSAVYLCASSLGASGSTDTQYFGPGTRLTVL.

The V call is TRBV12-3 or TRBV12-4, the J call TRBJ2-2; D gene unclear. The CDR3 covers 15 residues. V was cut by 8 bases and J by 5 bases, with 18 bases left in between. CDR3 in DNA: TGTGCCAGCCGAACAACCCTGCTGGCGACCGGGGAGCTGTTTTTT. Encoded protein: CASRTTLLATGELFF.

The V and J genes are TRBV7-2 and TRBJ2-3, with 8 bases matching TRBD2. This CDR3 region has 14 residues. From germline, CDR1 is SGHTA and CDR2 FQGNSA. V lost 5 bases and J lost 8; bases outside the gene matches: 9. CDR3 DNA sequence: TGTGCCAGCAGCCCACAGCGGGGGTGGGGTACGCAGTATTTT. Amino acids: CASSPQRGWGTQYF.

This clonotype was observed a few times. The chain combines TRBV28 with TRBJ1-2; tentative D call: TRBD1 (6 bases). Germline V gives CDR1 MDHEN, CDR2 SYDVKM. Trimming shortened V by 7 bases and J by 8 bases, and 17 bases separated the two germline ends. This CDR3 region has 13 residues. CDR3 DNA sequence: TGTGCCAGCACCGACCTGGGGGCCGGAGGCTACACCTTC. Residues: CASTDLGAGGYTF.

The chain has TRBV7-8 and TRBJ1-5; D possibly corresponds to TRBD1 (5 bases). CDR1 is SGHVS, CDR2 FQNEAQ, per germline. The V end lost 5 bases, the J end lost 1 base, and 15 bases lay between the germline ends. The CDR3 spans 16 residues. CDR3 region: CASSPQGGRSNQPQHF. The DNA of the CDR3 is TGTGCCAGCAGCCCTCAGGGAGGGAGGAGCAATCAGCCCCAGCATTTT.

V is TRBV11-3 and J is TRBJ1-5; D perhaps matches TRBD1 (6 bases). Germline CDR1 SGHNT, CDR2 YENEEA. The V end lost 5 bases, the J end lost 7 bases, and 27 bases lay between the germline ends. The CDR3 runs to 18 residues. This CDR3 is CASSPCWGRNTGRQPQHF. CDR3 nucleotide sequence: TGTGCCAGCAGCCCTTGCTGGGGGAGGAACACAGGGCGGCAGCCCCAGCATTTT.

A few counts support this clonotype. The chain couples TRBV6-5 to TRBJ1-5, with no clear D. The germline V and J ends were trimmed by 4 bases and 5 bases, with 9 bases remaining between them. CDR3 length equals 13 residues. From germline, CDR1 is MNHEY and CDR2 SVGAGI. CDR3 DNA: TGTGCCAGCAGTTTGGTGCCATATCAGCCCCAGCATTTT. The encoded protein is CASSLVPYQPQHF.

The chain is built from TRBV19 and TRBJ1-1; the match to TRBD1 covers 9 bases. Germline CDR1 is LNHDA and CDR2 is SQIVND (reference sequence). Losses at the gene ends were 10 bases for V and 2 bases for J; bases not matched to a gene: 5. The CDR3 runs 13 residues. The DNA for the CDR3 is TGTGCCACCGAGGGACAGGGAAACACTGAAGCTTTCTTT. Encoded protein: CATEGQGNTEAFF.

This chain joins TRBV20-1 and TRBJ1-1; D is uncertain. Germline CDR1 reads DFQATT; CDR2 reads SNEGSKA (reference sequence). The CDR3 totals 12 residues. Trimming removed 0 bases from V and 1 base from J, with 3 bases in between. The CDR3 DNA reads as TGCAGTGCTAGAGATCCGAACACTGAAGCTTTCTTT. This translates into CSARDPNTEAFF.

Only a few counts were recorded for this clonotype. The genes are TRBV12-3 or TRBV12-4 and TRBJ1-2; 7 bases agree with TRBD1. The CDR3 covers 14 residues. V was pared by 6 bases and J by 9 bases, with 13 bases of the junction left unmatched. In DNA form, the CDR3 reads TGTGCCAGCAGCTACAGGGGTGATGTGGGGAGCTACACCTTC. Translating gives CASSYRGDVGSYTF.

The V gene is TRBV2, the J gene TRBJ2-3; 9 bases fit TRBD2. Unmatched junction bases numbered 6, after V lost 5 bases and J lost 6 bases. This CDR3 is built from 14 residues. Germline V CDR1 and CDR2: SNHLY, FYNNEI. CDR3 in DNA: TGTGCCAGCAGTCCCTTAGCGGGAGCGGATACGCAGTATTTT. This gives the protein CASSPLAGADTQYF.

The chain is built from TRBV19 and TRBJ1-2; no firm D call. The V gene's germline CDR1 is LNHDA and CDR2 SQIVND (reference sequence). Deletions cut 4 bases from V and 5 bases from J, with 20 bases between. CDR3 size: 16 residues. The CDR3 sequence: CASSTTRGVREYGYTF. In DNA, the CDR3 is TGTGCCAGTAGTACCACTCGCGGGGTCAGAGAATATGGCTACACCTTC.

This clonotype was seen once. The rearrangement joins TRBV12-3 or TRBV12-4 to TRBJ2-1; D possibly uses TRBD1 or TRBD2 (5 bases each). The CDR3 totals 16 residues. The V end lost 5 bases, the J end lost 0 bases, and 14 bases lay between the germline ends. CDR3 sequence: CASSLLWGSSYNEQFF. In DNA form, the CDR3 reads TGTGCCAGCAGTCTGCTGTGGGGGAGCTCCTACAATGAGCAGTTCTTC.

This clonotype has a single count. The V and J genes are TRBV5-1 and TRBJ2-7, with D perhaps given as TRBD1 or TRBD2 (6 bases each). Trimming removed 3 bases at V and 3 bases at J, with 16 bases between. Germline V gene data show CDR1 as SGHRS and CDR2 as YFSETQ. The CDR3 length is 15 residues. The CDR3 DNA is TGCGCCAGCAGCTCTGCCGGGGGACACCACTACGAGCAGTACTTC. Its translation: CASSSAGGHHYEQYF.

The gene calls are TRBV7-3 and TRBJ2-3; TRBD1 matches 10 bases. The CDR3 is 17 residues long. Germline CDR1 is SGHTA and CDR2 is FQGTGA. Trimming removed 2 bases from V and 7 bases from J; junction bases left unmatched: 12. This CDR3 reads CASSLQSGDRGLYTQYF. As DNA, the CDR3 is TGTGCCAGCAGCTTACAGTCTGGGGACAGGGGTCTTTATACGCAGTATTTT.

The chain has TRBV12-3 or TRBV12-4 and TRBJ2-3, with D tentatively TRBD1 or TRBD2 (5 bases each). The germline V and J ends were trimmed by 4 bases and 2 bases, with 10 bases remaining between them. CDR3 size: 14 residues. CDR3: CASSWDGNTDTQYF. CDR3 sequence (DNA): TGTGCCAGCAGTTGGGACGGTAACACAGATACGCAGTATTTT.

The chain has TRBV7-9 and TRBJ2-1, with D perhaps TRBD2 (6 bases). There are 16 residues in the CDR3. Germline assignment: CDR1 SEHNR and CDR2 FQNEAQ (reference sequence). The ends were cut back, 0 bases at V and 8 bases at J, with 17 bases in the middle. Here the CDR3 DNA reads TGTGCCAGCAGCTTAGCTGGGGGGATATCTACACATGAGCAGTTCTTC. Its translation is CASSLAGGISTHEQFF.

This clonotype was counted between two and nine times. The chain has TRBV27 and TRBJ2-3, with D possibly being TRBD2 (6 bases). The CDR3 sequence is 16 residues long. Trimming pared 2 bases from V and 5 bases from J, leaving 17 bases between. CDR1 is MNHEY and CDR2 is SMNVEV in the germline V gene (reference sequence). Here the CDR3 reads CASSLGSLAPGDTQYF. Written as DNA, the CDR3 is TGTGCCAGCAGTTTAGGGTCCCTAGCGCCCGGAGATACGCAGTATTTT.